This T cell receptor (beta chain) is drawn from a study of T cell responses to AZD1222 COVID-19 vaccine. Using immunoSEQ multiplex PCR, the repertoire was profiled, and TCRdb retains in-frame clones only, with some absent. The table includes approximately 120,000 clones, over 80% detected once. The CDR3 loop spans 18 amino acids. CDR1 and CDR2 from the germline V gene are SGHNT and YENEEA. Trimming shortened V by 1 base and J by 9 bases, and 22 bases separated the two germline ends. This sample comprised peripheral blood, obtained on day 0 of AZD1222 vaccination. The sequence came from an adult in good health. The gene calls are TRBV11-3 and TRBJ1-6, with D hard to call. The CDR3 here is CASSLVTSEGFSFSPLHF. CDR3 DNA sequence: TGTGCCAGCAGCTTAGTGACGTCTGAGGGTTTCTCGTTTTCACCCCTCCACTTT.